This entry lists 19 T cell receptor beta chains sequenced from one sample in a study of T cell responses to AZD1222 COVID-19 vaccine. Profiled with immunoSEQ multiplex PCR; TCRdb holds only in-frame clones, not every one. The sample carries 150,000 to 200,000 clones, almost 95% recorded once. The input for sequencing was peripheral blood, taken on day 0 of AZD1222 vaccination. Receptor source: an adult in good health.

The chain recombines TRBV4-2 with TRBJ2-2; 14 positions agree with TRBD2. The CDR3 length is 18 residues. The J segment lost 3 bases and the V segment lost 4 bases, leaving 7 bases of the junction unmatched. The germline V gene encodes CDR1 LGHNA and CDR2 YNFKEQ. The DNA for the CDR3 is TGTGCCAGCAGCCGGGGACTAGCGGGAGCAGGGGACACCGGGGAGCTGTTTTTT. Residues: CASSRGLAGAGDTGELFF.

The CDR3 protein is CASSFLANSEAFF. CDR3 DNA sequence: TGTGCCAGCAGCTTTTTAGCAAATTCTGAAGCTTTCTTT. The chain uses TRBV7-3 and TRBJ1-1; D is unclear. The CDR3 runs to 13 residues. V was clipped by 3 bases and J by 6 bases, with 11 bases between them. Germline loops: CDR1 SGHTA, CDR2 FQGTGA.

The V gene is TRBV7-9, the J gene TRBJ1-5; D is uncertain. The CDR3 covers 14 residues. Germline V lookup: CDR1 SEHNR, CDR2 FQNEAQ (reference sequence). The germline V and J ends were trimmed by 6 bases and 1 base, with 10 bases remaining between them. The CDR3 DNA is TGTGCCAGCAGTCCGTTTGAAAGCAATCAGCCCCAGCATTTT. It encodes CASSPFESNQPQHF. Drawing the rest from reference TRBV7-9 and TRBJ1-5, the complete variable domain is DTGVSQNPRHKITKRGQNVTFRCDPISEHNRLYWYRQTLGQGPEFLTYFQNEAQLEKSRLLSDRFSAERPKGSFSTLEIQRTEQGDSAMYLCASSPFESNQPQHFGDGTRLSIL.

This clone was seen once. J is TRBJ2-3 and V is TRBV28, with TRBD2 identical over 10 bases. This CDR3 is 17 amino acids long. J lost 2 bases, V lost 6 bases, and 11 bases had no gene match. Germline values: CDR1 MDHEN, CDR2 SYDVKM. CDR3 protein: CASRHPGTSEPTDTQYF. The DNA of the CDR3 is TGTGCCAGCAGACACCCCGGGACTAGCGAGCCCACAGATACGCAGTATTTT.

The chain recombines TRBV19 with TRBJ2-1; no clear D. V was trimmed by 7 bases and J by 0 bases, leaving 10 bases between them. CDR3 length: 14 amino acids. From germline, CDR1 is LNHDA and CDR2 SQIVND (reference sequence). CDR3 protein: CASNPSPSYNEQFF. Written as DNA, the CDR3 is TGTGCCAGTAATCCCTCCCCCTCCTACAATGAGCAGTTCTTC.

The chain links TRBV9 to TRBJ2-2, with D perhaps matching TRBD2 (6 bases). This CDR3 contains 18 residues. The V end was cut by 1 base, the J end by 5 bases, with 21 bases between. CDR1 is SGDLS and CDR2 is YYNGEE in the germline V gene. CDR3 bases: TGTGCCAGCAGCGTATCAGGGAATCCCCAAGGAGGGACCGGGGAGCTGTTTTTT. Translating it yields CASSVSGNPQGGTGELFF.

The chain is built from TRBV30 and TRBJ1-6, with TRBD1 identical over 9 bases. CDR3 length equals 15 residues. V lost 1 base, J lost 8 bases, and 6 bases stayed unmatched. Germline V lookup: CDR1 GTSNPN, CDR2 SVGIG (reference sequence). The CDR3 is CAWSGGQGRDSPLHF. The CDR3 DNA reads TGTGCCTGGAGTGGCGGACAGGGGAGAGATTCACCCCTCCACTTT.

The rearrangement links TRBV7-9 to TRBJ2-5; D is undetermined. Trimming took 3 bases from V and 0 from J, leaving 8 bases between them. The CDR3 loop spans 14 amino acids. Germline V CDR1 and CDR2: SEHNR, FQNEAQ (reference sequence). The CDR3 sequence is CASSLRDNQETQYF. The DNA for the CDR3 is TGTGCCAGCAGCTTGCGAGACAACCAAGAGACCCAGTACTTC. The variable domain in full, completed from reference TRBV7-9 and TRBJ2-5, reads DTGVSQNPRHKITKRGQNVTFRCDPISEHNRLYWYRQTLGQGPEFLTYFQNEAQLEKSRLLSDRFSAERPKGSFSTLEIQRTEQGDSAMYLCASSLRDNQETQYFGPGTRLLVL.

The chain is built from TRBV6-1 and TRBJ1-1; TRBD1 might be the D (5 bases). V lost 1 base, J lost 3 bases, and 6 bases lay in between. The germline V gene has CDR1 MNHNS and CDR2 SASEGT. The CDR3 is 13 amino acids. The CDR3 DNA reads TGTGCCAGCAGTGAAGGAGGGGACACTGAAGCTTTCTTT. As protein: CASSEGGDTEAFF.

The chain is built from TRBV5-4 and TRBJ2-5, with D possibly matching TRBD1 (5 bases). The germline V and J ends were trimmed by 4 bases and 4 bases, with 17 bases remaining between them. The germline gives CDR1 SGHNT, CDR2 YYREEE (reference sequence). The CDR3 has 15 amino acids. CDR3 bases: TGTGCCAGCAGCCCTGGGGCCGGCATAGGAGAGACCCAGTACTTC. Translated: CASSPGAGIGETQYF. The variable domain in full, with the rest retrieved from reference TRBV5-4 and TRBJ2-5, is ETGVTQSPTHLIKTRGQQVTLRCSSQSGHNTVSWYQQALGQGPQFIFQYYREEENGRGNFPPRFSGLQFPNYSSELNVNALELDDSALYLCASSPGAGIGETQYFGPGTRLLVL.

The rearrangement uses TRBV6-1 and TRBJ1-5; no reliable D call. Trimming left V 2 bases short and J 1 base short, with 15 bases between. The V gene's germline CDR1 is MNHNS and CDR2 SASEGT. CDR3 size: 17 residues. CDR3 residues: CASSETRDWESNQPQHF. CDR3 sequence (DNA): TGTGCCAGCAGTGAAACCCGAGACTGGGAGAGCAATCAGCCCCAGCATTTT.

The V and J genes are TRBV27 and TRBJ2-7; D gene unclear. CDR3 length: 15 amino acids. V lost 3 bases to trimming and J lost 3 bases, with 15 bases between them. CDR1 and CDR2 from the germline V gene are MNHEY and SMNVEV (reference sequence). CDR3 in DNA: TGTGCCAGCAGTTTTGCTTCAAAACGAGACTACGAGCAGTACTTC. Its protein is CASSFASKRDYEQYF.

The CDR3 coding sequence is TGTGCCAGTACCCGAGGCGGAGCTAACTATGGCTACACCTTC. Encoded protein: CASTRGGANYGYTF. J is TRBJ1-2 and V is TRBV19; no definite D call. Germline loops: CDR1 LNHDA, CDR2 SQIVND (reference sequence). The V end was cut by 7 bases, the J end by 0 bases, with 12 bases between. The CDR3 length is 14 residues.

The chain's CDR3 is CASSPDREDYGYTF. CDR3 coding DNA: TGTGCCAGCAGTCCGGACAGGGAGGACTATGGCTACACCTTC. This chain connects TRBV27 to TRBJ1-2, with TRBD1 matching over 8 bases. The CDR3 is made up of 14 amino acids. Unmatched junction bases numbered 5, after V lost 5 bases and J lost 3 bases. From germline, CDR1 is MNHEY and CDR2 SMNVEV (reference sequence).

The V and J genes are TRBV19 and TRBJ2-7, with D possibly called TRBD1 or TRBD2 (5 bases each). The V gene lost 4 bases and the J gene lost 4 bases, with 14 bases spanning the gap. The CDR3 covers 14 residues. Looked up from germline, CDR1 is LNHDA and CDR2 is SQIVND (reference sequence). CDR3 region: CASSRSGRGYEQYF. The DNA for the CDR3 is TGTGCCAGTAGTAGGTCAGGGAGAGGGTACGAGCAGTACTTC.

The chain links TRBV28 to TRBJ1-2; TRBD1 agrees at 7 bases. V shed 4 bases, J shed 1 base, and the junction held 12 bases outside the gene matches. This CDR3 is 17 amino acids long. CDR1 MDHEN and CDR2 SYDVKM come from the germline V gene. The CDR3 reads CASSWPGGEGDNYGYTF. The CDR3 DNA reads as TGTGCCAGCAGTTGGCCAGGGGGGGAGGGGGATAACTATGGCTACACCTTC.

The gene calls are TRBV24-1 and TRBJ2-1, with a possible D match to TRBD2 (5 bases). The V gene's germline CDR1 is KGHDR and CDR2 SFDVKD. Trimming stripped 11 bases from V and 7 bases from J, with 20 bases between. The CDR3 consists of 14 residues. CDR3 nucleotide sequence: TGTGCCAGGACTGAGGGCTACCTGGGGAATGAGCAGTTCTTC. This gives the protein CARTEGYLGNEQFF.

This clone was detected only once. The V call is TRBV7-2, the J call TRBJ1-1, with D unresolved. V was clipped by 0 bases and J by 1 base, with 3 bases between them. Germline assignment: CDR1 SGHTA and CDR2 FQGNSA. The CDR3 is 13 amino acids. CDR3 bases: TGTGCCAGCAGCTTAGCGCAGAACACTGAAGCTTTCTTT. It codes for CASSLAQNTEAFF.

This clone was counted a single time. The CDR3 nucleotides read TGTGCCAGCAGCGTAGACGGAGGGGGCTCTGGAAACACCATATATTTT. It specifies CASSVDGGGSGNTIYF. The chain links TRBV9 to TRBJ1-3, with D possibly matching TRBD1 (6 bases). Trimming shortened V by 0 bases and J by 0 bases, and 10 bases separated the two germline ends. The CDR3 sequence is 16 residues long. The germline V gene has CDR1 SGDLS and CDR2 YYNGEE.